The clone carrying this T cell receptor (beta chain) was seen just once. The antigen is not known. This CDR3 spans 15 amino acids. CDR1 and CDR2 from the germline V gene are MNHEY and SVGAGI. The J segment lost 3 bases and the V segment lost 2 bases, leaving 3 bases of the junction unmatched. The data belong to a study of multiple sclerosis patients with progressive multifocal leukoencephalopathy. Study-wide results and caveats: It is unclear whether the findings reflect JC virus infection or general immunocompromise. At PML onset, no shared TRBV or TRBJ gene usage was seen.

Time point here: time of PML onset. Natalizumab-treated patients developed PML between about 16 and 56 months into natalizumab therapy. Data came from immunoSEQ multiplex PCR; TCRdb stores just in-frame clones and leaves some out. The sample has about 32,000 clones; roughly 89% are singletons. This receptor was taken from a woman in her thirties or forties with progressive multifocal leukoencephalopathy. The starting material was PBMCs, obtained from a patient treated with natalizumab. The V gene is TRBV6-5, the J gene TRBJ2-1; 8 positions agree with TRBD1. In DNA form, the CDR3 reads TGTGCCAGCAGTTACCAAGACAGGGGCTACAATGAGCAGTTCTTC. Translated: CASSYQDRGYNEQFF.